The 8 T cell receptor beta chains below were found in one sample sequenced in a study of cytomegalovirus exposure and HLA in healthy donors. Both 60 Vbeta primers and 13 Jbeta primers went into the PCR. Sequencing used immunoSEQ multiplex PCR; TCRdb keeps in-frame clones, though not all of them. The table lists some 150,000 clones, roughly two thirds of them singletons, with around 2.8% in the top ten. Sequenced: PBMCs. The receptors stem from a young woman in good health and CMV-seronegative.

The rearrangement uses TRBV19 and TRBJ2-3, with 15 bases identical to TRBD2. The CDR3 spans 20 residues. Germline assignment: CDR1 LNHDA and CDR2 SQIVND (reference sequence). V lost 5 bases to trimming and J lost 0 bases; unmatched junction nucleotides: 12. The CDR3 DNA follows: TGTGCCAGTAGTCCTCGGACTAGCGGGAGGGGGCCACCAAGCACAGATACGCAGTATTTT. Protein: CASSPRTSGRGPPSTDTQYF.

J is TRBJ2-5 and V is TRBV18, with 10 bases that match TRBD2. Germline loops: CDR1 KGHSH, CDR2 LQKENI. The CDR3 spans 15 residues. Trimming cost V 6 bases and J 11 bases; bases outside gene matches: 15. CDR3 coding DNA: TGTGCCAGCTCGAAAAGCCGAGGTCTAGCGGGGGTGCAGTACTTC. This translates into CASSKSRGLAGVQYF. Using reference TRBV18 and TRBJ2-5 for the parts outside the CDR3, the full variable domain is NAGVMQNPRHLVRRRGQEARLRCSPMKGHSHVYWYRQLPEEGLKFMVYLQKENIIDESGMPKERFSAEFPKEGPSILRIQQVVRGDSAAYFCASSKSRGLAGVQYFGPGTRLLVL.

The chain combines TRBV15 with TRBJ1-5; a possible D gene is TRBD1 (5 bases). CDR1 and CDR2 (germline): LNHNV, YYDKDF (reference sequence). The CDR3 is 15 amino acids. The V end lost 6 bases, the J end lost 2 bases, and 14 bases lay between the germline ends. CDR3: CATSPGGKGNQPQHF. The CDR3 nucleotides are TGTGCCACCAGTCCCGGGGGTAAGGGCAATCAGCCCCAGCATTTT.

The chain carries TRBV7-8 and TRBJ2-7; D call uncertain. Germline V lookup: CDR1 SGHVS, CDR2 FQNEAQ. CDR3 length: 14 residues. Trimming removed 2 bases from V and 0 bases from J, with 8 bases in between. The CDR3 is CASSLHGSSYEQYF. Written as DNA, the CDR3 is TGTGCCAGCAGCTTACACGGTAGCTCCTACGAGCAGTACTTC. Filled out from reference TRBV7-8 and TRBJ2-7, the complete variable domain reads GAGVSQSPRYKVAKRGQDVALRCDPISGHVSLFWYQQALGQGPEFLTYFQNEAQLDKSGLPSDRFFAERPEGSVSTLKIQRTQQEDSAVYLCASSLHGSSYEQYFGPGTRLTVT.

V is TRBV28 and J is TRBJ1-2; D is possibly TRBD1 (6 bases). Germline assignment: CDR1 MDHEN and CDR2 SYDVKM. The CDR3 covers 13 residues. V was clipped by 7 bases and J by 7 bases, with 16 bases between them. The CDR3 DNA reads as TGTGCCAGCAACCGGGGGGACATTGGTGGCTACACCTTC. Translation gives CASNRGDIGGYTF.

The chain employs TRBV28 and TRBJ1-5; D gene unclear. The CDR3 runs to 12 residues. The germline V and J ends were trimmed by 5 bases and 3 bases, with 5 bases remaining between them. Germline CDR1 and CDR2: MDHEN and SYDVKM. The CDR3 sequence: CASSMANQPQHF. The CDR3 DNA reads as TGTGCCAGCAGTATGGCCAATCAGCCCCAGCATTTT.

The chain has TRBV5-4 and TRBJ2-4; 13 nucleotides match TRBD2. This CDR3 has 18 amino acids. The germline CDR1 and CDR2 sequences are SGHNT and YYREEE (reference sequence). V lost 4 bases to trimming and J lost 3 bases; unmatched junction nucleotides: 10. Here the CDR3 DNA reads TGTGCCAGCAGCCCCGGGACTAGCGGGATGGGTAGCAAAAACATTCAGTACTTC. Its protein product is CASSPGTSGMGSKNIQYF. The variable domain in full, completed from reference TRBV5-4 and TRBJ2-4, reads ETGVTQSPTHLIKTRGQQVTLRCSSQSGHNTVSWYQQALGQGPQFIFQYYREEENGRGNFPPRFSGLQFPNYSSELNVNALELDDSALYLCASSPGTSGMGSKNIQYFGAGTRLSVL.

This sequence joins TRBV28 and TRBJ2-1; tentative D call: TRBD2 (6 bases). Germline V gene sequence: CDR1 MDHEN, CDR2 SYDVKM. V lost 3 bases and J lost 4, with 13 bases in between. The CDR3 runs to 15 residues. The CDR3: CASSFRRDFYNEQFF. Here the CDR3 DNA reads TGTGCCAGCAGTTTTCGGCGGGATTTTTACAATGAGCAGTTCTTC.